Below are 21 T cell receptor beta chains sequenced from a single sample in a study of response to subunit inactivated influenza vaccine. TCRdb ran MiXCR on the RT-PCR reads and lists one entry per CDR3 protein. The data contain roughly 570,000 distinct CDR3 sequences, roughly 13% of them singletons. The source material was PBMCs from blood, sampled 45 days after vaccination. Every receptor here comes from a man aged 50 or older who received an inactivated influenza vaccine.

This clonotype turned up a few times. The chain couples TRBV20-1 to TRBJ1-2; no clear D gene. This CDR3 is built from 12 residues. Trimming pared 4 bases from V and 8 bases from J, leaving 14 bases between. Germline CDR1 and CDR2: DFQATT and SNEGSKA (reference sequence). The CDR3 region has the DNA TGCAGTGCTAATAAGGGAGAGCGAGGCTACACCTTC. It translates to CSANKGERGYTF.

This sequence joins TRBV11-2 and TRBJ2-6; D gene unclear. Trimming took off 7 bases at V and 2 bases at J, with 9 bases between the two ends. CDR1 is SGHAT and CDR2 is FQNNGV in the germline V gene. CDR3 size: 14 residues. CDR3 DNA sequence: TGTGCCAGCACCTGGCTTACTGGGGCCAACGTCCTGACTTTC. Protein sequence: CASTWLTGANVLTF. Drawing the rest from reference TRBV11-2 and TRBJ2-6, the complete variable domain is EAGVAQSPRYKIIEKRQSVAFWCNPISGHATLYWYQQILGQGPKLLIQFQNNGVVDDSQLPKDRFSAERLKGVDSTLKIQPAKLEDSAVYLCASTWLTGANVLTFGAGSRLTVL.

The CDR3 sequence is CASSRDSGGYTF. The CDR3 region has the DNA TGTGCCAGCAGCCGGGACAGCGGGGGCTACACCTTC. The rearrangement joins TRBV6-2 or TRBV6-3 to TRBJ1-2, with 7 bases fitting TRBD1. The germline V gene encodes CDR1 MNHEY and CDR2 SVGEGT. This CDR3 region has 12 residues. V shed 6 bases, J shed 8 bases, and the junction held 6 bases outside the gene matches.

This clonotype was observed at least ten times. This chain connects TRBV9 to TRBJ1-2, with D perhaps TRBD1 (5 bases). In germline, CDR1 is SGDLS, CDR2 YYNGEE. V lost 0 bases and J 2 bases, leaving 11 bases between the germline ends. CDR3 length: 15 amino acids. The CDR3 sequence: CASSVDEGWNYGYTF. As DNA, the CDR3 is TGTGCCAGCAGCGTAGATGAGGGGTGGAACTATGGCTACACCTTC.

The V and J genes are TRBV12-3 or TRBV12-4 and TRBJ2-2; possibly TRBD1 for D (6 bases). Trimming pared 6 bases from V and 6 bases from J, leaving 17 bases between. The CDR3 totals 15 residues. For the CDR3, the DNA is TGTGCCAGCAGAACCGGGACAACCGGCTCCGGGGAGCTGTTTTTT. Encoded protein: CASRTGTTGSGELFF.

The CDR3 is CSASPGRGPSYEQYF. The CDR3 nucleotides read TGCAGTGCTAGTCCTGGCAGGGGACCTTCCTACGAGCAGTACTTC. The V call is TRBV20-1, the J call TRBJ2-7, with D possibly matching TRBD1 (6 bases). V was clipped by 3 bases and J by 1 base, with 16 bases between them. There are 15 residues in the CDR3. Germline V gene data show CDR1 as DFQATT and CDR2 as SNEGSKA (reference sequence).

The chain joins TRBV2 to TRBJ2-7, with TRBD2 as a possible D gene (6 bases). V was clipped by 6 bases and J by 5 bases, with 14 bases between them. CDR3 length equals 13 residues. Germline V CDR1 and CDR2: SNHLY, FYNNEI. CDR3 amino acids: CASRDPRGNEQYF. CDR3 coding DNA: TGTGCCAGCAGGGACCCACGGGGGAACGAGCAGTACTTC.

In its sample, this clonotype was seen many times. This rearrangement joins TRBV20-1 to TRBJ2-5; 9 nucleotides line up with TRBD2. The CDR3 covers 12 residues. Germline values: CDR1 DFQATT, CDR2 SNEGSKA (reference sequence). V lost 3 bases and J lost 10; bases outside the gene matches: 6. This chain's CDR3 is CSARVGLASQYF. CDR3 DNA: TGCAGTGCTAGGGTGGGACTAGCAAGCCAGTACTTC.

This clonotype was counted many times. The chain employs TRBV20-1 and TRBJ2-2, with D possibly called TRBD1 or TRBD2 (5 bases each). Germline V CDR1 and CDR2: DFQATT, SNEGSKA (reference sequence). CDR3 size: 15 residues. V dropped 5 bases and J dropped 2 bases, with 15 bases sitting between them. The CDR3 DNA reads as TGCAGTGCTGGAGGACACGGGCCCAACACCGGGGAGCTGTTTTTT. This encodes CSAGGHGPNTGELFF.

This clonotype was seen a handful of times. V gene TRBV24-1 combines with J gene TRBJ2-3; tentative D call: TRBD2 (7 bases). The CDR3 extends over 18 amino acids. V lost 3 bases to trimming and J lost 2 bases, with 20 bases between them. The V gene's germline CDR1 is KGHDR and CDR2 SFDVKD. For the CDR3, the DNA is TGTGCCACCAGTGATCCCAGGGGTAGCGGGCCCCACACAGATACGCAGTATTTT. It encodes CATSDPRGSGPHTDTQYF.

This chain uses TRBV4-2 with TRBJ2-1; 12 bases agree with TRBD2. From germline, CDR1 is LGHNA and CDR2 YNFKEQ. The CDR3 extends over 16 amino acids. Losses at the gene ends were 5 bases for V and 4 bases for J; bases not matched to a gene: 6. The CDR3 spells CASSKMTSGGYNEQFF. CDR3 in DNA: TGTGCCAGCAGCAAAATGACTAGCGGGGGATACAATGAGCAGTTCTTC.

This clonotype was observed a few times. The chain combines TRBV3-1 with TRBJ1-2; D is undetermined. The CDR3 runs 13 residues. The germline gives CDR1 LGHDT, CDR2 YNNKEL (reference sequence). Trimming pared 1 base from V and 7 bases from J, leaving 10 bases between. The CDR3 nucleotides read TGTGCCAGCAGCCAAGGCCGCGCGGGTGGCTACACCTTC. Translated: CASSQGRAGGYTF.

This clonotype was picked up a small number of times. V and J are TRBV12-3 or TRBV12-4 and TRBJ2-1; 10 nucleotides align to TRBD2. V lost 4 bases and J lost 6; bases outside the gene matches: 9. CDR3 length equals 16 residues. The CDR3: CASSYLLAGPGNEQFF. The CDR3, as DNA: TGTGCCAGCAGTTACCTACTAGCGGGACCCGGCAATGAGCAGTTCTTC.

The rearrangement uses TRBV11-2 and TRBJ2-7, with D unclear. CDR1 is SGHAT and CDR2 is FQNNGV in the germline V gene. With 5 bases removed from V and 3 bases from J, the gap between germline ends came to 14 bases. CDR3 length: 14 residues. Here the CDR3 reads CASSPLHQRYEQYF. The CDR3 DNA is TGTGCCAGCAGCCCCCTCCACCAACGCTACGAGCAGTACTTC.

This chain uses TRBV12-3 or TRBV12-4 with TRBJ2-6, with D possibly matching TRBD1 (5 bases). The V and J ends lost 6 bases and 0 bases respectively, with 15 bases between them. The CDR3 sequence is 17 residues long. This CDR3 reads CASRGQAFSSGANVLTF. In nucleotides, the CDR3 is TGTGCCAGCAGGGGGCAGGCGTTCAGCTCTGGGGCCAACGTCCTGACTTTC.

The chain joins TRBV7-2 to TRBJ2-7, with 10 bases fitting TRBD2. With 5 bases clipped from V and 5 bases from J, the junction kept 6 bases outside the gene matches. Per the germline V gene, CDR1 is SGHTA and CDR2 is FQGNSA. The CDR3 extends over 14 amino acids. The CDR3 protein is CASSPGLAAHEQYF. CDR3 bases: TGTGCCAGCAGCCCCGGACTAGCGGCCCACGAGCAGTACTTC. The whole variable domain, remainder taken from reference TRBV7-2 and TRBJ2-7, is GAGVSQSPSNKVTEKGKDVELRCDPISGHTALYWYRQSLGQGLEFLIYFQGNSAPDKSGLPSDRFSAERTGGSVSTLTIQRTQQEDSAVYLCASSPGLAAHEQYFGPGTRLTVT.

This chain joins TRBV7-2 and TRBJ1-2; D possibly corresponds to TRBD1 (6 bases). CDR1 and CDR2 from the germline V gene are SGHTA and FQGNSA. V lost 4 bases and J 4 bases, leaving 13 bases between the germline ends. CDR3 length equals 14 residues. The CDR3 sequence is CASSYPGTPYGYTF. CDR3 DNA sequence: TGTGCCAGCAGCTACCCCGGGACACCCTATGGCTACACCTTC.

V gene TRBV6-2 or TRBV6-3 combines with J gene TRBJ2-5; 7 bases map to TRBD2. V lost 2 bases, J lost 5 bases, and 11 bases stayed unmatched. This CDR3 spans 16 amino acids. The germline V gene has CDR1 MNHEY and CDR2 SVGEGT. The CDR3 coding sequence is TGTGCCAGCAGTTACCCCCCGGGACTGGGGGGGGAGACCCAGTACTTC. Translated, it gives CASSYPPGLGGETQYF.

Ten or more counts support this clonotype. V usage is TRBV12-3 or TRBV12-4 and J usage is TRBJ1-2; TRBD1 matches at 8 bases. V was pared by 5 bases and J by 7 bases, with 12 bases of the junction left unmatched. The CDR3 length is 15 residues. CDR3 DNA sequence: TGTGCCAGCAGTCTAGTCCCGGACAGGGTTCGTGGCTACACCTTC. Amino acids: CASSLVPDRVRGYTF.

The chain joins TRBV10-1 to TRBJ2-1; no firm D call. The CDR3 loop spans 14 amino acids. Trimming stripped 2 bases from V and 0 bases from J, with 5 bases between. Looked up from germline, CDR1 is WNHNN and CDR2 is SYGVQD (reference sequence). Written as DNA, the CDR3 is TGCGCCAGCAGTGAGACAGCCTCCTACAATGAGCAGTTCTTC. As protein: CASSETASYNEQFF.

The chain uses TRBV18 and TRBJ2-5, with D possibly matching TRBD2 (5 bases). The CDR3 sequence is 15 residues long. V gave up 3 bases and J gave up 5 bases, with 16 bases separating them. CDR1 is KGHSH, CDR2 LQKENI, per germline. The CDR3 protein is CASSPARGFPETQYF. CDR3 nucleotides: TGTGCCAGCTCACCGGCACGGGGATTTCCGGAGACCCAGTACTTC.